Listed below are T cell receptor beta chains from one sample, sequenced in a study of blood T cell repertoires in COVID-19. TCRdb keeps only in-frame clones here, not all; method: immunoSEQ multiplex PCR. The table lists around 26,000 clones, around nine tenths of them singletons. Material for sequencing was peripheral blood. Receptors were obtained from a human donor with active COVID-19. The donor label of this sample is uncertain. Both conserved end residues are part of each CDR3. D genes are given only for firm matches. Expanded clones are given a class, and other clones once, few, many or no size at all.

abundance | j_gene | v_gene | d_gene | CDR3nt | CDR3aa
. | TRBJ2-7 | TRBV7-9 | . | TGTGCCAGCAGCTTTTACCAGGGGAGTTCCGAGCAGTACTTC | CASSFYQGSSEQYF
. | TRBJ2-7 | TRBV9 | TRBD1 | TGTGCCAGCAGCGTAGCTCCTACAGGGGTCTACGAGCAGTACTTC | CASSVAPTGVYEQYF
. | TRBJ2-7 | TRBV10-2 | . | TGCGCCAGCAGCTCTCAGGGAGGAGCGGCCTACGAGCAGTACTTC | CASSSQGGAAYEQYF
. | TRBJ2-4 | TRBV6-2/TRBV6-3 | . | TGTGCCAGCAGTCCCCTCCCAGGGAACATTCAGTACTTC | CASSPLPGNIQYF
. | TRBJ2-3 | TRBV5-6 | . | TGTGCCAGCAGCTTGGGGTCCGAGTACAGCACAGATACGCAGTATTTT | CASSLGSEYSTDTQYF
. | TRBJ2-5 | TRBV11-3 | . | TGTGCCAGCAGCCCCCTTGGAGGGACCCAGTACTTC | CASSPLGGTQYF
. | TRBJ1-4 | TRBV24-1 | TRBD1 | TGTGCCACACAGGGGCAGGGTGAAAAACTGTTTTTT | CATQGQGEKLFF
. | TRBJ2-7 | TRBV30 | . | TGTGCCTGGAGTGGAGGTATTTCGCAGCACGAGCAGTACTTC | CAWSGGISQHEQYF
. | TRBJ2-1 | TRBV19 | . | TGTGCCAGTAGTGAGGGTTTGAACTCCTACAATGAGCAGTTCTTC | CASSEGLNSYNEQFF
. | TRBJ2-7 | TRBV5-6 | . | TGTGCCAGCAGCTTGGGCATAGCGACGTTCGGGGAGCAGTACTTC | CASSLGIATFGEQYF
few | TRBJ2-3 | TRBV19 | . | TGTGCCAGTACCCCTTATGACGGAGTCACAGATACGCAGTATTTT | CASTPYDGVTDTQYF
. | TRBJ1-4 | TRBV21-1 | . | TGTGCCGCCAGGGGGCCGAAGAATGAAAAACTGTTTTTT | CAARGPKNEKLFF
. | TRBJ2-5 | TRBV7-2 | TRBD2 | TGTGCCAGCAGCCCATGGACTAGCGACGTAATCAGGGAGACCCAGTACTTC | CASSPWTSDVIRETQYF
. | TRBJ2-3 | TRBV5-1 | . | TGCGCCAGCAGCCTGGGACAAAGCACAGATACGCAGTATTTT | CASSLGQSTDTQYF
. | TRBJ2-3 | TRBV29-1 | TRBD2 | TGCAGCGTTGAAATACCTAGCGGGAGCACAGATACGCAGTATTTT | CSVEIPSGSTDTQYF
few | TRBJ1-1 | TRBV30 | . | TGTGCCTGGACCACGGCGGGGGCGACTGAAGCTTTCTTT | CAWTTAGATEAFF
. | TRBJ2-1 | TRBV7-2 | . | TGTGCCAGCAGCTTAGAAGGGGGTCGGGAGCAGTTCTTC | CASSLEGGREQFF
. | TRBJ2-3 | TRBV7-9 | TRBD2 | TGTGCCAGCAGCCGCCCTCGGAGCGGGAGTGAGCATACGCAGTATTTT | CASSRPRSGSEHTQYF
. | TRBJ2-2 | TRBV6-4 | . | TGTGCCAGCAGCCGAGCTACGAACACCGGGGAGCTGTTTTTT | CASSRATNTGELFF
. | TRBJ2-2 | TRBV28 | TRBD1 | TGTGCCAGCAGATTCGGGACAGGGGGCTCCGGGGAGCTGTTTTTT | CASRFGTGGSGELFF
. | TRBJ2-5 | TRBV7-7 | TRBD1 | TGTGCTAGCAGCTTGTCCGGGACAGGCTCCCAAGAGACCCAGTACTTC | CASSLSGTGSQETQYF
once | TRBJ2-7 | TRBV7-2 | . | TGTGCCAGCAGCTTAATGGAGGGCCTCTACGAGCAGTACTTC | CASSLMEGLYEQYF
. | TRBJ2-7 | TRBV24-1 | TRBD2 | TGTGCCACCAGTGATTCGGGGAGGGCCATCCACGAGCAGTACTTC | CATSDSGRAIHEQYF
few | TRBJ2-4 | TRBV3-1/TRBV3-2 | . | TGTGCCAGCAGCCACGGGAGCGTGGTCAAAAACATTCAGTACTTC | CASSHGSVVKNIQYF
once | TRBJ1-1 | TRBV14 | TRBD1 | TGTGCCAGCAGTCCCACACTTACAGGGGTTGAAGCTTTCTTT | CASSPTLTGVEAFF
few | TRBJ2-1 | TRBV18 | TRBD2 | TGTGCCAGCTCAGCGACTAGCATAGGTGAGCAGTTCTTC | CASSATSIGEQFF
few | TRBJ2-1 | TRBV5-1 | TRBD2 | TGCGCCAGCAGCTTGGAGTTGGCGCGGGAGAGAAACAATGAGCAGTTCTTC | CASSLELARERNNEQFF
. | TRBJ2-3 | TRBV2 | TRBD2 | TGTGCCAGCGCCGGACTAGCGGGAGGGACAGATACGCAGTATTTT | CASAGLAGGTDTQYF
. | TRBJ2-5 | TRBV7-3 | . | TGTGCCAGCAGCTTAAACGGGAGTCAGGAGACCCAGTACTTC | CASSLNGSQETQYF
. | TRBJ2-2 | TRBV5-1 | . | TGCGCCAGCAGCCTGCAAAAGCCTGGGGAGCTGTTTTTT | CASSLQKPGELFF
. | TRBJ2-1 | TRBV4-1 | . | TGCGCCAGCAGCCAGGCGGGCAACCCCTACAATGAGCAGTTCTTC | CASSQAGNPYNEQFF
. | TRBJ2-3 | TRBV12-5 | TRBD2 | TGTGCTAGTGGCCGAGGACTAGCGGGAAGGTCAGATACGCAGTATTTT | CASGRGLAGRSDTQYF
. | TRBJ2-3 | TRBV9 | . | TGTGCCAGCAGCGAACGAGAGCGGACAGATACGCAGTATTTT | CASSERERTDTQYF
few | TRBJ1-5 | TRBV19 | . | TGTGCCAGTAGTGCTGCTAATAGCAATCAGCCCCAGCATTTT | CASSAANSNQPQHF
once | TRBJ1-2 | TRBV7-2 | TRBD1 | TGTGCCAGCAGCTTACGGGGACAGGCCGCCTATGGCTACACCTTC | CASSLRGQAAYGYTF
. | TRBJ2-2 | TRBV6-5 | . | TGTGCCAGCAGTTTTACAGGGACCAAGAACACCGGGGAGCTGTTTTTT | CASSFTGTKNTGELFF
few | TRBJ1-3 | TRBV9 | . | TGTGCCAGCAGCGTAGCCCCATCGCAGGGTAGAAACACCATATATTTT | CASSVAPSQGRNTIYF
. | TRBJ1-3 | TRBV14 | TRBD1 | TGTGCCAGCAGCCAGCAGGGGGTCTCTGGAAACACCATATATTTT | CASSQQGVSGNTIYF
few | TRBJ2-7 | TRBV3-1/TRBV3-2 | TRBD2 | TGTGCCAGCAGCCAACTTCCTAGCGGGTACGAGCAGTACTTC | CASSQLPSGYEQYF
once | TRBJ1-2 | TRBV27 | . | TGTGCCAGCAGACAGGGCAGCCACTATGGCTACACCTTC | CASRQGSHYGYTF
. | TRBJ2-5 | TRBV9 | . | TGTGCCAGCAGCGTAGGAGGGTTCAAAGAGACCCAGTACTTC | CASSVGGFKETQYF
. | TRBJ2-2 | TRBV16 | . | TGTGCCAGCAGCCAATCTGCGAGGGAGTCCGTGGAGCTGTTTTTT | CASSQSARESVELFF
few | TRBJ2-2 | TRBV9 | . | TGTGCCAGCAGCCCGTATCCAGAAACCACCGGGGAGCTGTTTTTT | CASSPYPETTGELFF
few | TRBJ2-1 | TRBV19 | . | TGTGCCAGTAGTTCTCAGACTCTTCCTGGCGAATTAAATGAGCAGTTCTTC | CASSSQTLPGELNEQFF
. | TRBJ2-1 | TRBV9 | TRBD2 | TGTGCCAGCAGCGTAGCGGGGACTAGCGGGCACTCCTACAATGAGCAGTTCTTC | CASSVAGTSGHSYNEQFF
once | TRBJ1-6 | TRBV7-9 | TRBD1 | TGTGCCAGCAGCTCTGCGACAGGGGACTCACCCCTCCACTTT | CASSSATGDSPLHF
. | TRBJ2-3 | TRBV28 | TRBD1 | TGTGCCAGCAGTCGACGAATGACAGGGGGCTTCCAGCAGTATTTT | CASSRRMTGGFQQYF
. | TRBJ2-7 | TRBV6-5 | . | TGTGCCAGCAGTCCGGGCGGGCTCTCCTACGAGCAGTACTTC | CASSPGGLSYEQYF
. | TRBJ1-5 | TRBV7-2 | TRBD1 | TGTGCCAGCAGACGAGACAGGGAGGCGGGGCAGCCCCAGCATTTT | CASRRDREAGQPQHF
. | TRBJ2-7 | TRBV4-3 | . | TGCGCCAGCAGCCAAGACACTGCCTACGAGCAGTACTTC | CASSQDTAYEQYF
. | TRBJ2-1 | TRBV2 | TRBD1 | TGTGCCAGCAGTACCCACAGGGGTCAGGAGCAGTTCTTC | CASSTHRGQEQFF
. | TRBJ1-2 | TRBV23-1 | TRBD1 | TGCGCCAGCAGTCAGCTACCGATGGACAGGGGGCAAGCCTATGGCTACACCTTC | CASSQLPMDRGQAYGYTF
. | TRBJ2-1 | TRBV19 | TRBD1 | TGTGCCAGTAGTCTCCCCGGGACAGGGGGAGGTGAGCAGTTCTTC | CASSLPGTGGGEQFF